Listed below are T cell receptor beta chains from one sample, sequenced in a study of blood T cell repertoires in COVID-19. The repertoire was sequenced with immunoSEQ multiplex PCR; TCRdb's copy has only in-frame clones and lacks some. The repertoire has around 300,000 clones, approximately 90% of them found once; the top ten carry 2% to 2.5%. The sample comprised peripheral blood. All receptors come from a woman aged 25-40 years with COVID-19, enrolled during active disease. Each CDR3 is given with its conserved first and last residue. A D gene is named only where the DNA matches it firmly. For some rows the clone size is stated as once, few or many, or as a class when expanded; others skip it.

J | size | D | length | V | DNA | CDR3
TRBJ2-2 | NA | NA | 16 | TRBV3-1/TRBV3-2 | TGTGCCAGCAGCCCATCTGACGGGATGGGAACCGGGGAGCTGTTTTTT | CASSPSDGMGTGELFF
TRBJ1-1 | NA | NA | 12 | TRBV7-9 | TGTGCCAGCAGCTTAGCGGGAGGTGAAGCTTTCTTT | CASSLAGGEAFF
TRBJ1-4 | NA | NA | 14 | TRBV11-2 | TGTGCCAGCAGCTTTGACAGTGTTAATGAAAAACTGTTTTTT | CASSFDSVNEKLFF
TRBJ1-3 | NA | NA | 14 | TRBV6-5 | TGTGCCAGCAGTTCCCAACGGGAGGGAAACACCATATATTTT | CASSSQREGNTIYF
TRBJ2-1 | NA | TRBD2 | 15 | TRBV3-1/TRBV3-2 | TGTGCCAGCAGCCCCGGGACTAGCGGGAGCAATGAGCAGTTCTTC | CASSPGTSGSNEQFF
TRBJ2-3 | NA | NA | 16 | TRBV7-8 | TGTGCCAGCAGATCCCTGGTGGGGGCCGACACAGATACGCAGTATTTT | CASRSLVGADTDTQYF
TRBJ1-6 | NA | NA | 15 | TRBV6-5 | TGTGCCAGCAGTTACTTGGACAGCTATAATTCACCCCTCCACTTT | CASSYLDSYNSPLHF
TRBJ2-1 | NA | TRBD1 | 19 | TRBV11-2 | TGTGCCAGCAGCCCTGGACAGGGGGCGATGGCCGGGAGGGACAATGAGCAGTTCTTC | CASSPGQGAMAGRDNEQFF
TRBJ2-2 | NA | NA | 12 | TRBV2 | TGTGCCAGCAGGGCCGACACCGGGGAGCTGTTTTTT | CASRADTGELFF
TRBJ2-7 | NA | NA | 13 | TRBV11-3 | TGTGCCAGCAGCTTATCGGCCCAGGACGAGCAGTACTTC | CASSLSAQDEQYF
TRBJ2-1 | NA | NA | 13 | TRBV7-8 | TGTGCCAGCAGCTTAGGCAGGAATTCTGAGCAGTTCTTC | CASSLGRNSEQFF
TRBJ1-5 | NA | TRBD1 | 13 | TRBV6-6 | TGTGCCAGCAGACAGGGGCTCAATCAGCCCCAGCATTTT | CASRQGLNQPQHF
TRBJ2-3 | NA | NA | 13 | TRBV15 | TGTGCCACCAGCAGAGATCCATCAGGCCAGCAGTATTTT | CATSRDPSGQQYF
TRBJ2-7 | NA | TRBD2 | 15 | TRBV30 | TGTGCCTGGAGGAATAAACTAGCGGGTCCCTACGAGCAGTACTTC | CAWRNKLAGPYEQYF
TRBJ2-2 | NA | TRBD2 | 14 | TRBV7-2 | TGTGCCAGCAGCTTGCGGGAGGGCCGCGGGGAGCTGTTTTTT | CASSLREGRGELFF
TRBJ2-1 | NA | TRBD2 | 15 | TRBV5-1 | TGCGCCAGCAGCCGGGGACTAGCGGGAGGCAATGAGCAGTTCTTC | CASSRGLAGGNEQFF
TRBJ2-3 | NA | NA | 15 | TRBV30 | TGTGCCTGGAGTGTAGGCCTAGTCGGAACAGATACGCAGTATTTT | CAWSVGLVGTDTQYF
TRBJ2-2 | NA | TRBD2 | 16 | TRBV5-4 | TGTGCCAGCAGCCTTATGACTAGCGGGAGACGCGGGGAGCTGTTTTTT | CASSLMTSGRRGELFF
TRBJ2-1 | NA | TRBD2 | 17 | TRBV25-1 | TGTGCCAGCAGTGAATTAGGCAGCGCGGGAGTAGGAAATGAGCAGTTCTTC | CASSELGSAGVGNEQFF
TRBJ1-4 | NA | TRBD1 | 15 | TRBV28 | TGTGCCAGCAGTCCCCCGGGACAGGGGAGGGAAAAACTGTTTTTT | CASSPPGQGREKLFF
TRBJ2-2 | NA | TRBD2 | 15 | TRBV7-6 | TGTGCCAGCAGCCTCGGACTAGCGGGAGCCGGGGAGCTGTTTTTT | CASSLGLAGAGELFF
TRBJ2-6 | NA | NA | 15 | TRBV5-1 | TGCGCCAGCAGCCTAACAGGGACCGGGGCCAACGTCCTGACTTTC | CASSLTGTGANVLTF
TRBJ2-1 | NA | TRBD2 | 17 | TRBV2 | TGTGCCAGCAGTGAAGCGAAGACTAGCGGGAGGGCCGATGAGCAGTTCTTC | CASSEAKTSGRADEQFF
TRBJ2-7 | NA | NA | 16 | TRBV7-7 | TGTGCCAGCAGAATAAACCTCCCTAGTAGTTTCTACGAGCAGTACTTC | CASRINLPSSFYEQYF
TRBJ2-3 | NA | TRBD2 | 17 | TRBV3-1/TRBV3-2 | TGTGCCAGCAGCCAAGATCTAGCGGGAGGGGGCACAGATACGCAGTATTTT | CASSQDLAGGGTDTQYF
TRBJ1-1 | NA | NA | 12 | TRBV9 | TGTGCCAGCAGCGAGACAAACACTGAAGCTTTCTTT | CASSETNTEAFF
TRBJ2-1 | NA | NA | 14 | TRBV2 | TGTGCCAGCTGGGGACTTAGGGGTCACAATGAGCAGTTCTTC | CASWGLRGHNEQFF
TRBJ2-1 | NA | TRBD2 | 18 | TRBV27 | TGTGCCAGCACTTCAGGGACTAGCGGGAGGGCCACCTACAATGAGCAGTTCTTC | CASTSGTSGRATYNEQFF
TRBJ1-6 | few | NA | 13 | TRBV5-6 | TGTGCCAGCAGCTTGTTACGGGATTCACCCCTCCACTTT | CASSLLRDSPLHF
TRBJ1-1 | NA | NA | 12 | TRBV29-1 | TGCAGCGTTGAATCCTGGAACACTGAAGCTTTCTTT | CSVESWNTEAFF
TRBJ2-2 | NA | TRBD2 | 14 | TRBV19 | TGTGCCGGGAGGGAAGGGGTCGGGTTAGGGGAGCTGTTTTTT | CAGREGVGLGELFF
TRBJ1-1 | NA | NA | 12 | TRBV15 | TGTGCCACCAGAGAGTTGAACACTGAAGCTTTCTTT | CATRELNTEAFF
TRBJ1-5 | NA | TRBD1 | 14 | TRBV27 | TGTGCCAGCAGTACTAACAGGGGAAATCAGCCCCAGCATTTT | CASSTNRGNQPQHF
TRBJ2-7 | NA | TRBD2 | 15 | TRBV27 | TGTGCCAGCATGAAACGGGGGGGGCGGGCGGTCGAGCAGTACTTC | CASMKRGGRAVEQYF
TRBJ1-3 | NA | NA | 17 | TRBV10-3 | TGTGCCATCAGTGAGTCGTTCCCCGAGCTCTCTGGAAACACCATATATTTT | CAISESFPELSGNTIYF
TRBJ2-7 | NA | TRBD1 | 15 | TRBV19 | TGTGCCAGTAGTATCCTCCGGGACAGCTCCTACGAGCAGTACTTC | CASSILRDSSYEQYF
TRBJ2-5 | few | NA | 13 | TRBV19 | TGTGCCAGTAGTATTGGGAGAGGAGAGACCCAGTACTTC | CASSIGRGETQYF
TRBJ1-5 | NA | NA | 15 | TRBV2 | TGTGCCAGCAGTTCGGGACATTATAGCAATCAGCCCCAGCATTTT | CASSSGHYSNQPQHF
TRBJ1-2 | NA | NA | 15 | TRBV27 | TGTGCCAGCAGTTTTGGGAGGGGATGGGACTATGGCTACACCTTC | CASSFGRGWDYGYTF
TRBJ1-2 | NA | NA | 14 | TRBV18 | TGTGCCAGCTCACGAGTGAGCGGTAACTATGGCTACACCTTC | CASSRVSGNYGYTF
TRBJ2-2 | few | TRBD2 | 18 | TRBV7-3 | TGTGCCAGCAGCCAAAACGGACTAGCGGGAGTTGGTATCGGGGAGCTGTTTTTT | CASSQNGLAGVGIGELFF
TRBJ2-7 | NA | TRBD1 | 15 | TRBV27 | TGTGCCAGCAGTTTGTTAGGGACAGACTCCTACGAGCAGTACTTC | CASSLLGTDSYEQYF
TRBJ2-2 | NA | TRBD1 | 16 | TRBV10-3 | TGTGCCATCAGTGAGTCGAGGACAGGGGTAACCGGGGAGCTGTTTTTT | CAISESRTGVTGELFF
TRBJ2-3 | NA | NA | 12 | TRBV11-3 | TGTGCCAGCAGCTTAGGAGATGATACGCAGTATTTT | CASSLGDDTQYF
TRBJ1-4 | NA | NA | 15 | TRBV19 | TGTGCCAGTAGTGCCCGACAGGTTCCTAATGAAAAACTGTTTTTT | CASSARQVPNEKLFF
TRBJ2-7 | NA | TRBD1 | 14 | TRBV7-9 | TGTGCCAGCAGCTCCCGGGACAGGGCGTTCGAGCAGTACTTC | CASSSRDRAFEQYF
TRBJ2-3 | NA | TRBD2 | 18 | TRBV5-6 | TGTGCCAGCTTCCAAACCGGGACTAGCGGGAGGGGCACAGATACGCAGTATTTT | CASFQTGTSGRGTDTQYF
TRBJ1-1 | once | NA | 12 | TRBV2 | TGTGCCAGCAGTGAAGGGTACGGTGAAGCTTTCTTT | CASSEGYGEAFF
TRBJ2-1 | NA | TRBD2 | 16 | TRBV27 | TGTGCCAGCAGTTCTCAGACTAGCGGGAGGAGGTATGAGCAGTTCTTC | CASSSQTSGRRYEQFF
TRBJ2-4 | NA | TRBD1 | 17 | TRBV19 | TGTGCCAGTAGTCCGGGACAGGGGATCTTAGCCAAAAACATTCAGTACTTC | CASSPGQGILAKNIQYF
TRBJ2-1 | NA | NA | 18 | TRBV25-1 | TGTGCCAGCAGTGAATCGGTGTTAGGAGCGGGTGATTACAATGAGCAGTTCTTC | CASSESVLGAGDYNEQFF
TRBJ2-7 | few | NA | 13 | TRBV4-1 | TGCGCCAGCAGCCAAGTTCGCGCATACGAGCAGTACTTC | CASSQVRAYEQYF
TRBJ1-2 | NA | TRBD1 | 16 | TRBV28 | TGTGCCAGCAGTTCCCCATACGGACAGGGAGGCTATGGCTACACCTTC | CASSSPYGQGGYGYTF
TRBJ2-7 | NA | TRBD1 | 15 | TRBV19 | TGTGCCAGTAGCGCGAGCCGGGACAGCCACTACGAGCAGTACTTC | CASSASRDSHYEQYF
TRBJ1-3 | once | TRBD1 | 18 | TRBV10-1 | TGCGCCAGCCGCGTTACCATCAGGGACAGGCGCTCTGGAAACACCATATATTTT | CASRVTIRDRRSGNTIYF
TRBJ1-2 | NA | TRBD1 | 13 | TRBV11-2 | TGTGCCAGCAGCCGCGATGGACAGGCAGGCTACACCTTC | CASSRDGQAGYTF
TRBJ1-6 | NA | NA | 15 | TRBV2 | TGTGCCAGCAGTGAAGAGACATCCTATAATTCACCCCTCCACTTT | CASSEETSYNSPLHF
TRBJ1-1 | NA | TRBD1 | 14 | TRBV7-3 | TGTGCCAGCAGCTTACAGGGGGCAAACACTGAAGCTTTCTTT | CASSLQGANTEAFF
TRBJ2-7 | medium-sized | TRBD1 | 13 | TRBV11-2 | TGTGCCAGCAGCATTGGACAGGGGTTCGAGCAGTACTTC | CASSIGQGFEQYF